This T cell receptor beta chain was profiled in a study of molecular identifiers for immune sequencing clone quantification (dated by TCRdb to between 2018 and 2020). General notes on the study: In a replicate experiment, RNA from around 18,000 or 91,000 naive CD8 T cells was split into five aliquots, four of which were sequenced. The study was a methods study using CD8 T cells to benchmark molecular-identifier clustering-based TCR repertoire sequencing (MIDCIRS) and TCR RNA copy counting. Overall results and qualifications from the work: The sizes of highly expanded clones could end up underestimated when identical TCR molecules share a barcode. Spiked-in Jurkat TCR RNA (approximately eleven copies' worth), which is not part of the donor repertoire, was contained in the naive libraries. When barcode sub-clustering was not used, chimeric consensus sequences inflated TCR diversity, with chimeras reaching as high as 47%. Spiked-in Jurkat TCR RNA equal to a single cell's worth was reported to be detectable even within one million naive CD8 T cells. Modeling gave 3 to 3.5 recovered TCR RNA copies per cell versus around 10 by digital PCR, implying approximately 30% capture efficiency. In CMV-specific effector cells, clones with more than 20 RNA copies accounted for over 97% of molecules, whereas in naive cells such clones accounted for under 1%.

Spanning cysteine to phenylalanine, the CDR3 consists of 12 amino acids. The read is trimmed to its CDR3 DNA, 36 bases read in frame from base 1. V is reduced by 0 bases and J by 3 bases, leaving a spacing of 3 bases between them. For CDR1 and CDR2, the germline V gene (reference sequence) lists LGHDT and YNNKEL. Libraries were prepared through PCR. TCRdb lists the instrument as NextSeq 500. Bulk TCR libraries were generated as previously described, with the TCR primers listed in Table S5 used. Total RNA was purified with the Qiagen AllPrep DNA/RNA kit. Before analysis, reads from multiple sequencing runs of one library were combined. The original pipeline was this. Reads were retained only if their TCR constant sequence matched exactly, and those retained reads were trimmed to 150 nt and grouped according to their 12-nt molecular barcodes. Reads within each barcode group were sub-clustered using a 15% Levenshtein threshold, and quality-weighted consensus sequences were constructed for each RNA molecule. Non-functional sequences were excluded, and lower-count sequences lying one edit away from another sequence were also excluded. On the basis of fitting two negative binomial distributions, barcode sub-clusters with fewer than 20% of the maximum read count were discarded. In TCRdb, the public reads were trimmed at Q25 with fastp and aligned with MiXCR, with productive beta chains retained. Entries that share a CDR3 protein sequence are merged under the most common genes and DNA. TCRdb's processing, not the study's, gives the V and J calls here. The sample has around 320,000 distinct CDR3 sequences on record, 24% of them singletons. The ten largest clones take up approximately 0.74% of the sample.

Notes on this clonotype: It has no known antigen specificity. No per-base quality is available; no much larger clone lies one base away.

Libraries of naive CD8 T cells were built from anywhere between roughly 17,000 and 1,000,000 sorted cells, with 10%, 30% or 50% of the purified RNA used. Naive CD8 T cells, defined as CD8+CD4-CCR7+CD45RA+, were FACS-sorted into RLT Plus buffer on a BD FACSAria II. Approximately eleven TCR copies' worth of Jurkat RNA were spiked into roughly 19,000-1,000,000 naive CD8 T cell samples to test detection sensitivity. Enrichment of CD8 T cells was performed with RosetteSep CD8+ T Cell Enrichment Cocktail and Ficoll-Paque, after which ACK red cell lysis was carried out. This TCR derives from a human donor in good health. Some libraries in this study had Jurkat cell RNA spiked in. The sequencing sample was made of naive CD8+ T cells from blood, with Jurkat cell RNA spiked in. The cell subset or site label on this specimen signifies: FACS-sorted CD8+CD4-CCR7+CD45RA+ naive T cells. The chain is assembled from TRBV3-1 and TRBJ2-7, with the identity of the D gene unclear. Read as DNA, the sequence is TGTGCCAGCAGCCAAGACCTCTACGAGCAGTACTTC. Translated, it reads CASSQDLYEQYF.